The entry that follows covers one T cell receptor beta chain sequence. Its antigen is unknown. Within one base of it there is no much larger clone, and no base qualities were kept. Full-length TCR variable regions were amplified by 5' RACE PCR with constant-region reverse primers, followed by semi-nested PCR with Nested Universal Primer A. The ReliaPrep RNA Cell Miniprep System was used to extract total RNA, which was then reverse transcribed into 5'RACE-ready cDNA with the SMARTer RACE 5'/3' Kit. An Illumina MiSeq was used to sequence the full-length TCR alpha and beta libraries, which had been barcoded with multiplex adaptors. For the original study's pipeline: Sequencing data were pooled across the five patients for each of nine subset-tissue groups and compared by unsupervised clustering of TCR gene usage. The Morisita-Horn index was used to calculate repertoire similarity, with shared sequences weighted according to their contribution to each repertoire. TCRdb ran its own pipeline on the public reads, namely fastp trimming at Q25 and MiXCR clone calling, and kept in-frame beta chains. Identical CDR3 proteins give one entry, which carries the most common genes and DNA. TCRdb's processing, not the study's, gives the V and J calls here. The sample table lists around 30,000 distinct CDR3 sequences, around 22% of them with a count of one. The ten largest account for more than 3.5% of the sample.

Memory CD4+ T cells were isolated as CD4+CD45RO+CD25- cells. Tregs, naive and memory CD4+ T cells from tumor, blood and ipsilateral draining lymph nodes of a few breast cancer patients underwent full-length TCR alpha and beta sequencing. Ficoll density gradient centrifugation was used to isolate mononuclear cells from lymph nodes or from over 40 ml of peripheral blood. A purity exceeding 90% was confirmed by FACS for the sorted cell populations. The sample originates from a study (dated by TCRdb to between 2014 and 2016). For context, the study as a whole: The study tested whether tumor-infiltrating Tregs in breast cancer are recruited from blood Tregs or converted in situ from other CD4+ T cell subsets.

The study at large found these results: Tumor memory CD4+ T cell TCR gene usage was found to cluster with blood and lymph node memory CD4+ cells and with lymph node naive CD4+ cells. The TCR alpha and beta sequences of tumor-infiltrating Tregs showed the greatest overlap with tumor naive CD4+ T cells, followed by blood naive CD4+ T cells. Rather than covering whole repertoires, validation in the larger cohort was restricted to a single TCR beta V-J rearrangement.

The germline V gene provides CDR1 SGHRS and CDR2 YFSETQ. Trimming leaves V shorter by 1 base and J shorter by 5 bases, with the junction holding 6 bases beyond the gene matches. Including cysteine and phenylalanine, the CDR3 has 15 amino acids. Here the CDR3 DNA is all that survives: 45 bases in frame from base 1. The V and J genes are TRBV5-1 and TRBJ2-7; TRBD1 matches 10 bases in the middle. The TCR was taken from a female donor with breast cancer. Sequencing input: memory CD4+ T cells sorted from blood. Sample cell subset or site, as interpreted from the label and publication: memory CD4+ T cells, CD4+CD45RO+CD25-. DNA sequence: TGCGCCAGCAGCTTGTTGACAGGGGGCAACAACGAGCAGTACTTC. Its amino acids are CASSLLTGGNNEQYF.